This T cell receptor beta chain was observed in a study of T cell responses to AZD1222 COVID-19 vaccine. The V end was cut by 5 bases, the J end by 0 bases, with 14 bases between. CDR3 length: 16 amino acids. The V gene's germline CDR1 is SGHAT and CDR2 FQNNGV. Assay used: immunoSEQ multiplex PCR; TCRdb lists only in-frame clones, some missing. The sample consists of 70,000 to 95,000 clones, around 90% of them appearing once. Broader study findings: Every sample of the repertoires postdated the peak T cell response. Unmutated variant regions are reportedly targeted by nearly half of spike-specific TCRs. Once two AZD1222 doses were given, Spike-specific TCR breadth and depth went up. Seropositive at baseline were only a handful of AZD1222 recipients.

As regards this clone: Its antigen is not known.

The receptor was isolated from an adult in good health. The rearrangement joins TRBV11-2 to TRBJ1-3; D uncertain. The sequenced sample was peripheral blood, obtained on day 0 of AZD1222 vaccination. In nucleotides, the CDR3 is TGTGCCAGCAGCCTTCTCGGGGTGCTCTCTGGAAACACCATATATTTT. Amino acid sequence: CASSLLGVLSGNTIYF.